The 9 T cell receptor beta chains below come from one sample, sequenced in a study of OX40 agonist ivuxolimab in advanced cancers. The protocol was immunoSEQ multiplex PCR, while the TCRdb copy is restricted to in-frame clones and leaves out a portion. The repertoire has roughly 93,000 clones, 92% of them found once; the top ten carry more than 0.5%. Source: CD4+ or CD8+ T cells sorted from blood, taken in a trial of the OX40 agonist ivuxolimab. These TCRs come from an adult with an advanced solid tumor such as melanoma, head and neck, liver or kidney cancer.

The chain couples TRBV7-2 to TRBJ1-4; D gene uncertain. The germline V and J ends were trimmed by 5 bases and 6 bases, with 10 bases remaining between them. The CDR3 totals 13 residues. Germline V gene lookup returns CDR1 SGHTA and CDR2 FQGNSA. CDR3 nucleotide sequence: TGTGCCAGCAGCCCCGCAGCGTATGAAAAACTGTTTTTT. Translated: CASSPAAYEKLFF.

The chain uses TRBV6-1 and TRBJ2-3; TRBD1 matches at 9 bases. This CDR3 is 13 amino acids long. Germline lookup yields CDR1 MNHNS and CDR2 SASEGT. V lost 7 bases, J lost 4 bases, and 3 bases stayed unmatched. The chain's CDR3 is CASKQGASDTQYF. CDR3 in DNA: TGTGCCAGCAAACAGGGGGCGTCAGATACGCAGTATTTT.

CDR3 protein: CASSALSSGELFF. The CDR3 nucleotides read TGTGCCAGCAGCGCTCTGAGCTCCGGGGAGCTGTTTTTT. The V and J genes are TRBV7-3 and TRBJ2-2; no firm D call. Germline values: CDR1 SGHTA, CDR2 FQGTGA. There are 13 residues in the CDR3. Trimming cost V 5 bases and J 6 bases, with 10 bases left between them. The full variable domain, with the rest looked up from reference TRBV7-3 and TRBJ2-2, is GAGVSQTPSNKVTEKGKYVELRCDPISGHTALYWYRQSLGQGPEFLIYFQGTGAADDSGLPNDRFFAVRPEGSVSTLKIQRTERGDSAVYLCASSALSSGELFFGEGSRLTVL.

The chain recombines TRBV15 with TRBJ2-3; tentative D call: TRBD2 (7 bases). This CDR3 region has 15 residues. V lost 2 bases and J lost 6, with 15 bases in between. Germline CDR1 LNHNV, CDR2 YYDKDF (reference sequence). The CDR3 region is CATSRRGGAMDTQYF. DNA of the CDR3: TGTGCCACCAGCAGACGTGGGGGGGCAATGGATACGCAGTATTTT. The full variable domain, rest sourced from reference TRBV15 and TRBJ2-3, is DAMVIQNPRYQVTQFGKPVTLSCSQTLNHNVMYWYQQKSSQAPKLLFHYYDKDFNNEADTPDNFQSRRPNTSFCFLDIRSPGLGDTAMYLCATSRRGGAMDTQYFGPGTRLTVL.

The chain recombines TRBV6-1 with TRBJ2-7, with D maybe TRBD1 (6 bases). Germline-derived CDR1 and CDR2 are MNHNS and SASEGT. This CDR3 comprises 14 residues. Trimming took 5 bases from V and 3 from J, leaving 14 bases between them. CDR3 sequence (DNA): TGTGCCAGCAGTAACAGGGTTACGGACTACGAGCAGTACTTC. It yields the protein CASSNRVTDYEQYF.

This chain connects TRBV5-4 to TRBJ2-2; 12 nucleotides match TRBD2. Per the germline V gene, CDR1 is SGHNT and CDR2 is YYREEE (reference sequence). The CDR3 consists of 17 residues. Trimming cost V 0 bases and J 3 bases; bases outside gene matches: 3. The CDR3 DNA reads as TGTGCCAGCAGCTTGGGGAGACTAGCGGGGGACACCGGGGAGCTGTTTTTT. The encoded protein is CASSLGRLAGDTGELFF.

The V call is TRBV5-4, the J call TRBJ1-1; 7 bases fit TRBD1. This CDR3 is built from 15 residues. Germline V gene data show CDR1 as SGHNT and CDR2 as YYREEE (reference sequence). V lost 0 bases, J lost 2 bases, and 4 bases stayed unmatched. In DNA, the CDR3 is TGTGCCAGCAGCTTGGGTCCAGGGGGAAACACTGAAGCTTTCTTT. Protein sequence: CASSLGPGGNTEAFF.

The V gene is TRBV6-6, the J gene TRBJ1-2, with 7 bases aligning to TRBD1. V shed 8 bases, J shed 6 bases, and the junction held 3 bases outside the gene matches. Germline V gene sequence: CDR1 MNHNY, CDR2 SVGAGI (reference sequence). The length of the CDR3 is 11 residues. CDR3 in DNA: TGTGCCAGCTCCGGGACAGATGGCTACACCTTC. Protein sequence: CASSGTDGYTF.

V gene TRBV7-9 combines with J gene TRBJ2-1; D is undetermined. The CDR3 is 15 residues long. The germline gives CDR1 SEHNR, CDR2 FQNEAQ (reference sequence). The ends were cut back, 5 bases at V and 6 bases at J, with 17 bases in the middle. The CDR3 nucleotides read TGTGCCAGCAGCGACGTTAATGCCCTGGGCAATGAGCAGTTCTTC. This codes for CASSDVNALGNEQFF.